This T cell receptor beta chain comes out of a study of control samples from healthy donors and cancer patients. TCRdb's table, derived via immunoSEQ multiplex PCR, lists solely in-frame clones and lacks some. The sample has 110,000 or so clones, 89% seen once. The length of the CDR3 is 17 residues. CDR1 and CDR2 from the germline V gene are SGHKS and YYEKEE (reference sequence). Trimming shortened V by 0 bases and J by 2 bases, and 17 bases separated the two germline ends. The sample taken for sequencing was blood. The receptor comes from a man in his fifties in good health. The chain uses TRBV5-5 and TRBJ1-1; D may be TRBD1 (6 bases). This CDR3 reads CASSLVDQGYFNTEAFF. CDR3 nucleotide sequence: TGTGCCAGCAGCTTGGTCGATCAGGGGTATTTTAACACTGAAGCTTTCTTT. Complete variable domain (other parts from reference TRBV5-5 and TRBJ1-1): DAGVTQSPTHLIKTRGQQVTLRCSPISGHKSVSWYQQVLGQGPQFIFQYYEKEERGRGNFPDRFSARQFPNYSSELNVNALLLGDSALYLCASSLVDQGYFNTEAFFGQGTRLTVV.